These 7 T cell receptor beta chains were all obtained from the same sample, sequenced in a study of cytomegalovirus exposure and HLA in healthy donors. PCR amplification relied on 60 Vbeta primers (plus 13 Jbeta primers). Generated by immunoSEQ multiplex PCR, the TCRdb table keeps only in-frame clones and is missing some. The sample includes under 150,000 clones, 80% to 85% of them seen just once. The sample consisted of PBMCs. The receptors here all came from a woman aged 25 to 45 in good health and CMV-seronegative.

This clone is labeled medium-sized. This chain connects TRBV6-4 to TRBJ2-2; 7 bases align to TRBD2. CDR3 length equals 14 residues. V shed 2 bases, J shed 3 bases, and the junction held 0 bases outside the gene matches. Germline V gives CDR1 MRHNA, CDR2 SNTAGT. DNA of the CDR3: TGTGCCAGCAGTGACACTAGCGACACCGGGGAGCTGTTTTTT. This encodes CASSDTSDTGELFF.

This clone has only one observation. J is TRBJ2-7 and V is TRBV2, with 10 bases matching TRBD1. CDR1 and CDR2 from the germline V gene are SNHLY and FYNNEI. With 7 bases clipped from V and 2 bases from J, the junction kept 5 bases outside the gene matches. The CDR3 contains 14 residues. The chain's CDR3 is CASKGGTGAYEQYF. In DNA, the CDR3 is TGTGCCAGCAAGGGCGGGACAGGGGCCTACGAGCAGTACTTC.

The chain recombines TRBV28 with TRBJ2-5; tentative D call: TRBD2 (6 bases). Germline V gives CDR1 MDHEN, CDR2 SYDVKM. The CDR3 spans 14 residues. Deletions cut 3 bases from V and 4 bases from J, with 12 bases between. The CDR3 is CASSFLGGAETQYF. CDR3 DNA sequence: TGTGCCAGCAGTTTTCTCGGGGGAGCAGAGACCCAGTACTTC.

The chain carries TRBV2 and TRBJ2-2; 13 nucleotides match TRBD2. Unmatched junction bases numbered 11, after V lost 10 bases and J lost 6 bases. Germline V gene sequence: CDR1 SNHLY, CDR2 FYNNEI. This CDR3 is 16 amino acids long. This CDR3 reads CATILAGGPRPGELFF. CDR3 DNA: TGTGCCACCATACTAGCGGGAGGGCCGAGGCCCGGGGAGCTGTTTTTT.

The chain has TRBV6-6 and TRBJ1-6; a possible D gene is TRBD1 (5 bases). Per germline, CDR1 MNHNY and CDR2 SVGAGI (reference sequence). Trimming cost V 7 bases and J 8 bases, with 12 bases left between them. The CDR3 is 13 residues long. In nucleotides, the CDR3 is TGTGCCAGCAAACCGGACACTGATTCACCCCTCCACTTT. It specifies CASKPDTDSPLHF.

This clone was picked up a small number of times. The rearrangement uses TRBV7-2 and TRBJ2-3, with no clear D. Germline CDR1 reads SGHTA; CDR2 reads FQGNSA. The V gene lost 4 bases and the J gene lost 5 bases, with 7 bases spanning the gap. The CDR3 has 12 residues. The CDR3 DNA follows: TGTGCCAGCAGCTCTTACGGAGATACGCAGTATTTT. Its protein is CASSSYGDTQYF.

The genes are TRBV11-1 and TRBJ2-5; D perhaps matches TRBD1 (6 bases). This CDR3 comprises 14 residues. The V gene's germline CDR1 is SGHAT and CDR2 FQDESV (reference sequence). The ends were cut back, 5 bases at V and 3 bases at J, with 13 bases in the middle. The CDR3 bases are TGTGCCAGCAGCCATTCAAGGGGGAAAGAGACCCAGTACTTC. Translating it yields CASSHSRGKETQYF.